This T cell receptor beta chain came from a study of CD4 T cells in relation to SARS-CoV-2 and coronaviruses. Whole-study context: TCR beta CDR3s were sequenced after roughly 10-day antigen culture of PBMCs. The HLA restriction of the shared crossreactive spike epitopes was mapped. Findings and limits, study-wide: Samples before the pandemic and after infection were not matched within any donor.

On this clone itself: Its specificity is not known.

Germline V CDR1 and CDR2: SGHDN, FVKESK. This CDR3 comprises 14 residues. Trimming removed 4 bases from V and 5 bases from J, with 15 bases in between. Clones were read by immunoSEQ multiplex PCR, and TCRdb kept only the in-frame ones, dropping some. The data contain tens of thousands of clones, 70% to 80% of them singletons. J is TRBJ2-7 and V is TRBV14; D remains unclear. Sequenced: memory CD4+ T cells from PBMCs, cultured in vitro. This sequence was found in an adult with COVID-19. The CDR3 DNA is TGTGCCAGCAGCCCCCGCTGGAATCGGGACGAGCAGTACTTC. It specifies CASSPRWNRDEQYF. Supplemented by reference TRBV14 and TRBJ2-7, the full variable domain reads EAGVTQFPSHSVIEKGQTVTLRCDPISGHDNLYWYRRVMGKEIKFLLHFVKESKQDESGMPNNRFLAERTGGTYSTLKVQPAELEDSGVYFCASSPRWNRDEQYFGPGTRLTVT.